This TCR beta chain was recovered during a study of CD4 T cells in relation to SARS-CoV-2 and coronaviruses (dated by TCRdb to the early 2020s). With regard to the full study: Patient-derived lymphoblastoid cell lines were used to map the HLA restriction of shared crossreactive spike epitopes. The study assessed, at the TCR clonotype level, memory CD4+ T cell crossreactivity between SARS-CoV-2 and common cold coronavirus spike proteins. The Adaptive Biotechnologies TCR-sequencing kit was used for samples from three pre-COVID donors and for the naive versus memory experiments, whereas the other data were Illumina-based. Expansion assays from other donors in the study were sequenced with a different, Illumina-based TCR-beta assay. Points the paper makes about the study in general: Sequencing naive versus memory cells indicated that the assay picks up memory recall responses, not primary responses primed during culture. Significantly weaker SARS-CoV-2-driven expansion was shown by crossreactive clones than by monoreactive clones, consistent with antigenic imprinting. In about 61% of donors, memory CD4+ clonotypes turned up that crossrecognized SARS-CoV-2 and at least one common cold coronavirus spike. No donor contributed both pre-pandemic and post-infection samples, which limited tracing the source of pre-existing responses. Since the crossreactivity analysis centred on spike protein, crossreactivity against other viral proteins was not assessed. Small numbers of patients and of tested TCRs limited the study.

Deletion took 2 bases off V and 3 bases off J, with a span of 17 bases between the germline ends. Taken from cysteine to phenylalanine, the CDR3 has 17 residues. The retained sequence is limited to the CDR3, 51 bases, with the frame set at the first base. Looking up the germline V gene yields CDR1 MGHRA and CDR2 YSYEKL. CD4+ T cells from unexposed donors were collected before the COVID-19 pandemic (2011-2018). Naive and memory CD4+ T cells were separated from cryopreserved PBMCs by CD4 enrichment followed by EasySep naive CD4+ T cell enrichment. Leukapheresis product for the unexposed donors was bought commercially. PBMCs were isolated from leukapheresis product or whole blood by Ficoll-Paque PLUS gradient centrifugation. PBMCs were either cryopreserved at -140°C or used fresh in the expansion assay. The QIAamp Micro DNA Kit was used to extract genomic DNA from the CD4+ T cells. DNA from uncultured naive and memory CD4+ T cells underwent immunoSEQ TCR-beta sequencing at deep resolution. On the study's bioinformatics: During preprocessing, nonproductive sequences were removed, as were CDR3s that did not start with C, did not end with F or W, or were shorter than 7 amino acids. Cultured and uncultured naive and memory CD4+ repertoires were searched for previously identified spike- and CEF-reactive CDR3s. Pairwise Levenshtein distance, computed with the stringdist R package after three terminal residues were trimmed from each end, was used as the measure of CDR3 homology. The table comes from immuneACCESS by way of TCRdb, which keeps in-frame sequences with V and J called. Part of the clones is missing from these tables; in studies checked, under half for an unresolved V gene and the rest for unknown reasons. D and trimming come from the DNA, and the V and J calls and clone size come from that table. Across this sample there are some 70,000 clones, with 90% to 95% seen only once. The ten biggest clones cover around 0.21% of the sample.

Concerning this clone itself: Its target antigen remains unknown. Qualities for individual bases were not recorded, and no much larger clone is one base off.

The TCR originated in a human donor in good health. Rearrangement joined TRBV4-1 to TRBJ2-1, with TRBD2 as a weak D call on 5 bases. The sample consisted of naive CD4+ T cells from PBMCs. What this sample's cell subset or site label stands for: naive CD4+ T cells isolated by negative enrichment. The CDR3 is CASSQSETIFYYNEQFF. DNA sequence: TGCGCCAGCAGCCAAAGCGAGACTATTTTCTACTACAATGAGCAGTTCTTC.